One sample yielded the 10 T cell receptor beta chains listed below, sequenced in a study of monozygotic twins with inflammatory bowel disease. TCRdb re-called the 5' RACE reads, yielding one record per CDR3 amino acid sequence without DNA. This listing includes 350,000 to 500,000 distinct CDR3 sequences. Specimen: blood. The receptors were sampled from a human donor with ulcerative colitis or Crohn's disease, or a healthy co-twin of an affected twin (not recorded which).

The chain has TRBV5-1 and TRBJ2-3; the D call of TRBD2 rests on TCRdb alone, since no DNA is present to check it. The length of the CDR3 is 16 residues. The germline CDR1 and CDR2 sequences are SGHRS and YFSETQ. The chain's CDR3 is CASSSPPGGGTDTQYF.

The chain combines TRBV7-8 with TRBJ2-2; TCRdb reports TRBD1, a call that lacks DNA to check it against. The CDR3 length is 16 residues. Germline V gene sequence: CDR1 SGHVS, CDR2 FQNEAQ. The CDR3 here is CASSPRTGGIPGELFF.

The CDR3 loop is CASSYSPGNTEAFF. This chain connects TRBV6-6 to TRBJ1-1. Germline lookup yields CDR1 MNHNY and CDR2 SVGAGI (reference sequence). The CDR3 extends over 14 amino acids.

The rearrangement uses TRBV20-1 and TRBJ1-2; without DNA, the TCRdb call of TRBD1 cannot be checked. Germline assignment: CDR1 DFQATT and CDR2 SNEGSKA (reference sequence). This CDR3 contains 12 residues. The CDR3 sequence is CSAGQGAGGYTF.

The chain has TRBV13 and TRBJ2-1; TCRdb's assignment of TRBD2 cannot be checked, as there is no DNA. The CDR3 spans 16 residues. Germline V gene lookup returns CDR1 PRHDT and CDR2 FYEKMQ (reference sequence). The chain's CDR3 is CASSSRESGPYNEQFF.

CDR3 amino acids: CASSQGWGLGYEQYF. The chain couples TRBV4-3 to TRBJ2-7; TCRdb selects TRBD2, and the lack of DNA leaves this call unchecked. Germline CDR1 LGHNA, CDR2 YSLEER. This CDR3 has 15 amino acids.

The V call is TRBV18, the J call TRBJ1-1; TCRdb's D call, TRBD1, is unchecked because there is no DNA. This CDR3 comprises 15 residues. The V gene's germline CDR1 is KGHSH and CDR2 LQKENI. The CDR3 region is CASSPSGTGITEAFF.

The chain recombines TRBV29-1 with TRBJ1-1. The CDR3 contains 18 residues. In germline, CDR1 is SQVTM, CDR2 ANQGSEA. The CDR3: CSATTTGGSYLGNTEAFF.

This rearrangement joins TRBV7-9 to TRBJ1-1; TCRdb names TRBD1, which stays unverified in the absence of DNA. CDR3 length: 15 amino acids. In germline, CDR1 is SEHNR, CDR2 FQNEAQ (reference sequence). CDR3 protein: CASSFEGIANTEAFF. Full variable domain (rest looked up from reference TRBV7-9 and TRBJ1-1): DTGVSQNPRHKITKRGQNVTFRCDPISEHNRLYWYRQTLGQGPEFLTYFQNEAQLEKSRLLSDRFSAERPKGSFSTLEIQRTEQGDSAMYLCASSFEGIANTEAFFGQGTRLTVV.

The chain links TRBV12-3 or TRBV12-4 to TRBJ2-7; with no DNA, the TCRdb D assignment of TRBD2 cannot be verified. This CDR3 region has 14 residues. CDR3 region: CASSRGGRPYEQYF.